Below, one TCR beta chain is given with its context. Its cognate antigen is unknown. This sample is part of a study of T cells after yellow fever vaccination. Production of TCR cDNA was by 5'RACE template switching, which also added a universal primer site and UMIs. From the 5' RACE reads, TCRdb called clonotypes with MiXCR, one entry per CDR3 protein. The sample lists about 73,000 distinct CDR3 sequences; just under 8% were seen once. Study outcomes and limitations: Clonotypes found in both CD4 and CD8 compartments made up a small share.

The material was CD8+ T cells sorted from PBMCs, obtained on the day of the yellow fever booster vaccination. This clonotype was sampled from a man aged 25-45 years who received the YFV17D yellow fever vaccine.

The CDR3 coding sequence is TGCGCCAGCAGCCAAGGCTTAACTAGCGGAACATCAGATACGCAGTATTTT. Translating it yields CASSQGLTSGTSDTQYF. The chain recombines TRBV4-1 with TRBJ2-3; TRBD2 aligns across 8 bases. The CDR3 covers 17 residues. The junction had 10 bases not matched to a gene; V was cut back by 1 base and J by 4 bases. The V gene's germline CDR1 is MGHRA and CDR2 YSYEKL.